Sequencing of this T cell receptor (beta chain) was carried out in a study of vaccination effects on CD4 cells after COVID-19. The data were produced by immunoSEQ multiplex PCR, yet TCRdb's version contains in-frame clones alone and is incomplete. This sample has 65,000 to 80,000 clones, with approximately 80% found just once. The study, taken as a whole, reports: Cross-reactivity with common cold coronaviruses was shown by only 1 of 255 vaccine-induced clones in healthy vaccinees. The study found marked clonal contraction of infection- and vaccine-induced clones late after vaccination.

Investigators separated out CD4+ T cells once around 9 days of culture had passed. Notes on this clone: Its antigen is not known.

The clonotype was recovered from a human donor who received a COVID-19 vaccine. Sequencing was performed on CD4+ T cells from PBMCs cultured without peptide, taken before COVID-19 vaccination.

CDR3 coding DNA: TGTGCCAGCAGCTTGGGCCGGCAGGCAGGGCACTCTGGAAACACCATATATTTT. The encoded protein is CASSLGRQAGHSGNTIYF. The chain is built from TRBV5-4 and TRBJ1-3, with D perhaps matching TRBD1 (5 bases). CDR3 length: 18 residues. V lost 0 bases and J lost 0, with 16 bases in between. The germline V gene has CDR1 SGHNT and CDR2 YYREEE (reference sequence).